This TCR beta chain was documented in a study of CD8 T cells in ankylosing spondylitis. Study-wide results and limits: Researchers report that disease-linked clones proved CD8+ and relatively rare in peripheral blood. Within matched ankylosing spondylitis synovial fluid, disease-linked clones were reportedly significantly enriched.

Trimming stripped 1 base from V and 3 bases from J, with 13 bases between. This CDR3 has 15 amino acids. Germline lookup yields CDR1 MNHEY and CDR2 SMNVEV (reference sequence). On this clonotype itself: The target antigen is unknown.

TCRdb reprocessed the 5' RACE reads via MiXCR and lists one record per CDR3 protein. The sample lists 300,000 to 400,000 distinct CDR3 sequences, around 10% occurring once. Material for sequencing was blood, either unsorted or a sorted T cell fraction (not recorded which). The chain is built from TRBV27 and TRBJ2-7; TRBD2 is a possible D gene (5 bases). The sequence was collected from a female donor with ankylosing spondylitis or in good health (not recorded which). CDR3 region: CASSLYPGSIYEQYF. The CDR3 nucleotides are TGTGCCAGCAGTTTATATCCGGGATCTATCTACGAGCAGTACTTC.